This TCR beta chain was found in a study of Graves' ophthalmopathy and Graves' hyperthyroidism. Regarding the study as a whole: Most clonotypes expanded in thyroid above 0.001 frequency were present in blood too. From stable hyperthyroidism, ophthalmopathy was separated by a 13-signature model with just under 90% sensitivity and around 80% specificity.

Germline V lookup: CDR1 LGHDT, CDR2 YNNKEL (reference sequence). The CDR3 consists of 12 residues. Trimming left V 2 bases short and J 4 bases short, with 6 bases between. Other autoimmune disease, uncontrolled infection, pregnancy and lactation led to exclusion. TCR beta CDR3 regions were amplified from RNA transcripts. HTBI-primed first-round RT-PCR preceded second-round multiplex PCR. TCRdb independently ran MiXCR on the multiplex PCR reads; one entry per CDR3 protein. This sample has 500,000 to 600,000 distinct CDR3 sequences; about 40% occur once, and the top ten carry approximately 4.1%. This clonotype was observed many times. No antigen is known for it.

This chain connects TRBV3-1 to TRBJ2-7; D remains ambiguous. Sequencing input: peripheral blood or thyroid tissue (not recorded which). The receptor was derived from an adult man with Graves' hyperthyroidism. The CDR3 nucleotides read TGTGCCAGCAGCCAACAGGAATACGAGCAGTACTTC. Translation: CASSQQEYEQYF.